These 18 T cell receptor beta chains share one sample of origin, sequenced in a study of shared clonotypes between healthy human individuals. The repertoire was sequenced with immunoSEQ multiplex PCR; TCRdb's copy has only in-frame clones and lacks some. The sample contains approximately 2.5 million clones, 85% to 95% of which appear only once. Material: naive CD4+ T cells sorted from blood. The subset is: CD45RA+ positively selected. The receptors originated from a man aged 18 to 29 in good health.

The chain links TRBV10-3 to TRBJ2-5; 8 bases are shared with TRBD2. J lost 3 bases, V lost 4 bases, and 4 bases had no gene match. The CDR3 loop spans 14 amino acids. Per the germline V gene, CDR1 is ENHRY and CDR2 is SYGVKD. CDR3 sequence reads: CAISALAAKETQYF. CDR3 bases: TGTGCCATCAGTGCACTAGCGGCCAAAGAGACCCAGTACTTC.

This clone occurred once. J is TRBJ2-7 and V is TRBV7-2; 13 bases map to TRBD2. The trim removed 5 bases at V and 2 bases at J, leaving 6 bases unmatched. This CDR3 has 16 residues. The V gene's germline CDR1 is SGHTA and CDR2 FQGNSA. Here the CDR3 DNA reads TGTGCCAGCAGCAAAGGGACTAGCGGGATTACCTACGAGCAGTACTTC. It encodes CASSKGTSGITYEQYF.

DNA for the CDR3: TGTGCCAGCAGCTTAGTGAGGCACTATGGCTACACCTTC. Protein: CASSLVRHYGYTF. The chain couples TRBV7-2 to TRBJ1-2; D gene ambiguous. Germline V gives CDR1 SGHTA, CDR2 FQGNSA. Trimming took off 1 base at V and 3 bases at J, with 6 bases between the two ends. The CDR3 runs to 13 residues.

This sequence joins TRBV11-2 and TRBJ2-1, with TRBD1 matching over 7 bases. Germline lookup yields CDR1 SGHAT and CDR2 FQNNGV. V lost 3 bases, J lost 8 bases, and 4 bases stayed unmatched. This CDR3 region has 13 residues. In DNA form, the CDR3 reads TGTGCCAGCAGCTTCTGGGACAGCCATGAGCAGTTCTTC. Translated: CASSFWDSHEQFF.

The genes are TRBV9 and TRBJ1-5; D is undetermined. Germline assignment: CDR1 SGDLS and CDR2 YYNGEE. This CDR3 contains 13 residues. V lost 3 bases and J lost 6, with 10 bases in between. The CDR3 protein is CASSGGLGQPQHF. The CDR3 DNA reads as TGTGCCAGCAGCGGAGGGTTGGGTCAGCCCCAGCATTTT.

The chain combines TRBV25-1 with TRBJ2-7, with D possibly being TRBD1 (5 bases). Trimming left V 2 bases short and J 5 bases short, with 13 bases between. The CDR3 contains 14 residues. Germline loops: CDR1 MGHDK, CDR2 SYGVNS. The CDR3 DNA is TGTGCCAGCAGTGAAACGAGTGTCAGGGACGAGCAGTACTTC. The encoded protein is CASSETSVRDEQYF.

The count of this clone is one. V gene TRBV19 combines with J gene TRBJ1-2, with 9 bases lining up with TRBD1. This CDR3 region has 13 residues. Per the germline V gene, CDR1 is LNHDA and CDR2 is SQIVND (reference sequence). Trimming removed 8 bases from V and 5 bases from J; junction bases left unmatched: 6. CDR3 bases: TGTGCCAGTGACGACAGGGGGTTTTATGGCTACACCTTC. It yields the protein CASDDRGFYGYTF.

The chain carries TRBV7-9 and TRBJ2-7, with D possibly matching TRBD1 (5 bases). The CDR3 spans 12 residues. The V end lost 3 bases, the J end lost 7 bases, and 10 bases lay between the germline ends. CDR1 is SEHNR, CDR2 FQNEAQ, per germline (reference sequence). The CDR3 DNA reads as TGTGCCAGCAGCTTGTCAGGGTTTGAGCAGTACTTC. Translation gives CASSLSGFEQYF.

The chain recombines TRBV27 with TRBJ1-6; perhaps TRBD1 as D (6 bases). CDR1 and CDR2 from the germline V gene are MNHEY and SMNVEV (reference sequence). Trimming pared 6 bases from V and 5 bases from J, leaving 20 bases between. The CDR3 has 17 residues. The CDR3, as DNA: TGTGCCAGCAGGGGATTCAGGGGAGGATGGGATAATTCACCCCTCCACTTT. Protein product: CASRGFRGGWDNSPLHF.

This clone is a singleton in its sample. This chain joins TRBV6-1 and TRBJ1-2; D gene uncertain. This CDR3 contains 13 residues. Germline CDR1 is MNHNS and CDR2 is SASEGT. Trimming removed 3 bases from V and 2 bases from J, with 7 bases in between. CDR3 bases: TGTGCCAGCAGTGATCCTGGGAACTATGGCTACACCTTC. Translated, it gives CASSDPGNYGYTF.

The chain has TRBV7-2 and TRBJ2-7, with 9 bases fitting TRBD1. CDR1 is SGHTA and CDR2 is FQGNSA in the germline V gene. With V trimmed by 5 bases and J by 2 bases, 10 bases remained unmatched. The CDR3 totals 16 residues. The CDR3 nucleotides read TGTGCCAGCAGCCTGGACGGGACAGGGTCTGCCTACGAGCAGTACTTC. Amino acid sequence: CASSLDGTGSAYEQYF.

V is TRBV7-3 and J is TRBJ2-3; 12 bases map to TRBD2. V dropped 5 bases and J dropped 1; count of bases not matched to a gene: 7. CDR3 length equals 17 residues. Germline V gene sequence: CDR1 SGHTA, CDR2 FQGTGA. CDR3 in amino acids: CASSPSGLAGRTDTQYF. The CDR3 bases are TGTGCCAGCAGCCCAAGCGGACTAGCGGGGCGCACAGATACGCAGTATTTT.

The chain employs TRBV5-6 and TRBJ1-2, with unresolved D. CDR3 size: 15 residues. Germline V lookup: CDR1 SGHDT, CDR2 YYEEEE. V was pared by 2 bases and J by 2 bases, with 13 bases between. CDR3 DNA sequence: TGTGCCAGCAGCTTTAGGCGGATAAAGAACTATGGCTACACCTTC. Protein: CASSFRRIKNYGYTF.

The chain links TRBV5-1 to TRBJ1-4; no clear D gene. CDR3 length equals 14 residues. Trimming took off 0 bases at V and 7 bases at J, with 10 bases between the two ends. Germline CDR1 and CDR2: SGHRS and YFSETQ. The CDR3 DNA sequence: TGCGCCAGCAGCTTGGGGTCGTTAAGTGAAAAACTGTTTTTT. Translating gives CASSLGSLSEKLFF.

The rearrangement links TRBV7-9 to TRBJ1-2; D gene uncertain. Germline lookup yields CDR1 SEHNR and CDR2 FQNEAQ (reference sequence). Trimming pared 2 bases from V and 2 bases from J, leaving 6 bases between. This CDR3 contains 13 residues. The CDR3 DNA sequence: TGTGCCAGCAGCTTATTGACCAACTATGGCTACACCTTC. This sequence encodes CASSLLTNYGYTF.

This chain connects TRBV9 to TRBJ1-2; 8 bases align to TRBD1. Germline V lookup: CDR1 SGDLS, CDR2 YYNGEE. V lost 3 bases and J lost 2; bases outside the gene matches: 3. This CDR3 is built from 14 residues. CDR3 in amino acids: CASSGAGGNYGYTF. Written as DNA, the CDR3 is TGTGCCAGCAGCGGCGCAGGGGGCAACTATGGCTACACCTTC.

V usage is TRBV2 and J usage is TRBJ1-1, with TRBD1 identical over 7 bases. CDR3 length: 15 amino acids. V lost 1 base and J lost 1; bases outside the gene matches: 3. Germline CDR1 is SNHLY and CDR2 is FYNNEI. CDR3 nucleotides: TGTGCCAGCAGTGAAGGGGCAGGGGGGAACACTGAAGCTTTCTTT. Residues: CASSEGAGGNTEAFF.

The chain links TRBV4-2 to TRBJ2-1; no clear D gene. Germline V CDR1 and CDR2: LGHNA, YNFKEQ. The CDR3 sequence is 14 residues long. Between the trimmed V and J ends, which lost 0 bases and 7 bases, there was a span of 10 bases. The CDR3 protein is CASSQELGENEQFF. As DNA, the CDR3 is TGTGCCAGCAGCCAAGAGCTAGGAGAGAATGAGCAGTTCTTC.